This is a list of T cell receptor beta chains from one sample in a study of T cell repertoires in cytomegalovirus infection. No cognate antigen is known for these TCRs. TCRdb passed the reads through MiXCR, listing each CDR3 protein once. This table has 200,000 to 250,000 distinct CDR3 sequences, about 38% appearing once. This material consisted of CD8+ T cells from cultured PBMCs, taken from culture after CMV antigen stimulation. The origin of the receptors is a human donor in good health (CMV status not recorded). Some clones in this sample may be carry-over from other donors' samples. CDR3s include the opening cysteine and the closing phenylalanine or tryptophan. The order of the fields is clone size, V gene, D gene, J gene, CDR3 length, CDR3 DNA, CDR3 protein. A D gene is named only where the DNA matches it firmly. Where a row states a size, it is once, few, many or the class of an expanded clone; other rows omit it.

.	TRBV6-6	.	TRBJ1-2	13	TGTGCCAGCAGTTACGACAGTTTCTATGGCTACACCTTC	CASSYDSFYGYTF
few	TRBV6-8	TRBD1	TRBJ1-1	14	TGTGCCAGCAGGGAGACAGGGACGAACACTGAAGCTTTCTTT	CASRETGTNTEAFF
.	TRBV12-3/TRBV12-4	.	TRBJ2-2	16	TGTGCCAGCACCGTGGGACTTTTACACTCTACCGGGGAGCTGTTTTTT	CASTVGLLHSTGELFF
few	TRBV28	.	TRBJ2-1	15	TGTGCCAGCAGTTCCACCCTTGGAGGTTACAATGAGCAGTTCTTC	CASSSTLGGYNEQFF
few	TRBV7-9	TRBD1	TRBJ1-2	13	TGTGCCAGCAGCTTAGGGGACAGCTATGGCTACACCTTC	CASSLGDSYGYTF
.	TRBV10-3	.	TRBJ2-3	14	TGTGCCATCAGTGACGTGTTCGGCACAGATACGCAGTATTTT	CAISDVFGTDTQYF
.	TRBV28	.	TRBJ2-3	17	TGTGCCAGCACCCGGGGGAGGTGGGCCCCTGGCACAGATACGCAGTATTTT	CASTRGRWAPGTDTQYF
.	TRBV29-1	TRBD2	TRBJ2-1	13	TGCAGCGTTGAGGGGGAGGGCCCGAAAGAGCAGTTCTTC	CSVEGEGPKEQFF
.	TRBV9	.	TRBJ2-1	14	TGTGCCAGCAGCGTAGAAGTGGGTGCAGTTGAGCAGTTCTTC	CASSVEVGAVEQFF
.	TRBV7-6	.	TRBJ2-1	16	TGTGCCAGCAGCTCTGTTAACCGTAACTCCTACAATGAGCAGTTCTTC	CASSSVNRNSYNEQFF
few	TRBV10-3	.	TRBJ2-1	16	TGTGCCATCAGTGGACTAGTAACAGCCCAGGGTAATGAGCAGTTCTTC	CAISGLVTAQGNEQFF
.	TRBV6-5	.	TRBJ1-2	17	TGTGCCAGAAGTTACCTCTACCCATATAGGGAACGTGAGGGCTACACCTTC	CARSYLYPYREREGYTF
few	TRBV12-5	TRBD2	TRBJ2-2	18	TGTGCTAGTGGTTTGGCGGGTACTAGCGCCTTGAACACCGGGGAGCTGTTTTTT	CASGLAGTSALNTGELFF
few	TRBV6-6	.	TRBJ2-3	14	TGTGCCAGCAGTCAGGGGCTCCTCACAGATACGCAGTATTTT	CASSQGLLTDTQYF
few	TRBV13	.	TRBJ1-2	14	TGTGCCAGCAGCCCCCGCGGTCGGGACTATGGCTACACCTTC	CASSPRGRDYGYTF